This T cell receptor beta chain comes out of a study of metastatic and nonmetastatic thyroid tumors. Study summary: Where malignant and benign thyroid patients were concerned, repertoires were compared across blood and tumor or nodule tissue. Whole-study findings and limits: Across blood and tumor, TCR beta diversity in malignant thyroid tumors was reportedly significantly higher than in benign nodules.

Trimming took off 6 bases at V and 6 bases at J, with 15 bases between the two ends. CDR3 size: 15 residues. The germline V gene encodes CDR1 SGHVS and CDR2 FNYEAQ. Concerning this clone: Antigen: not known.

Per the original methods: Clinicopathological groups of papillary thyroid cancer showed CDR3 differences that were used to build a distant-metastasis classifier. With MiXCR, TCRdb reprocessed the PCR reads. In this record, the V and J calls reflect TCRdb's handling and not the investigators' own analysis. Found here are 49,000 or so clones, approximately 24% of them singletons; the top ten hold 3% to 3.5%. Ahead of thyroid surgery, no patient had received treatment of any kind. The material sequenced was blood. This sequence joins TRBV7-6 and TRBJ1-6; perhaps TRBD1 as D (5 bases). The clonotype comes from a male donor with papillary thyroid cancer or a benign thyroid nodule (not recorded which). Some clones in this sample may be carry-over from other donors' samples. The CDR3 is CASSDSPGPNSPLHF. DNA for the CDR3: TGTGCCAGCAGTGATTCTCCGGGGCCTAATTCACCCCTCCACTTT.